This TCR beta chain is from a study of regulatory T cells in long-lasting Graves disease. This clonotype came up a few times. A far larger clone differs by one base, so this is likely a read error. Assembly of TCR beta libraries relied on iRepertoire HTBI primers together with Arm-PCR of CDR3 regions. TCRdb ran MiXCR on the multiplex PCR reads and lists one entry per CDR3 protein. Of under 800,000 distinct CDR3 sequences detected, 15% to 20% appear once; the ten largest clones hold roughly 18%. Time point reported: newly diagnosed GD, antithyroid drugs for less than 3 months. After RNA was extracted from PBMCs, the TCR library was made from it. Trimming left V 10 bases short and J 10 bases short, with 23 bases between. Germline loops: CDR1 MDHEN, CDR2 SYDVKM. The CDR3 is 14 amino acids. A further study also used this sample, focusing on T cells in Graves' hyperthyroidism and ophthalmopathy. That work states: Using the HTBI primer set, a first-round RT-PCR was run on the TCR CDR3.

The V gene is TRBV28, the J gene TRBJ2-1; the D gene could be TRBD1 or TRBD2 (5 bases each). The TCR sequence derives from a woman in her 30s with Graves disease. The sequencing used peripheral blood mononuclear cells (PBMCs), collected at new diagnosis, from a patient treated with antithyroid drugs. The CDR3, as DNA: TGTGCCACCTACGGGACGGAGCGCTCCTACGAGCAGTTCTTC. Its translation is CATYGTERSYEQFF.